A single sample gave rise to the 10 T cell receptor beta chains below, sequenced in a study of technical replicates of blood from several donors. Repertoires were generated with immunoSEQ multiplex PCR, while TCRdb's copy carries only in-frame clones and drops some. The sample records over 50,000 clones, approximately 83% being singletons. Source material: PBMCs. The receptor set was obtained from a human donor in good health. Some clones in this sample may be carry-over from other donors' samples.

The chain combines TRBV7-2 with TRBJ2-2, with unresolved D. V was pared by 0 bases and J by 1 base, with 9 bases between. The CDR3 totals 16 residues. Germline CDR1 reads SGHTA; CDR2 reads FQGNSA. The CDR3 DNA reads as TGTGCCAGCAGCTTAGCCATAGCTAAGAACACCGGGGAGCTGTTTTTT. Its translation is CASSLAIAKNTGELFF.

The V call is TRBV2, the J call TRBJ1-5, with no clear D. This CDR3 spans 16 amino acids. V lost 3 bases and J lost 0, with 12 bases in between. Germline loops: CDR1 SNHLY, CDR2 FYNNEI. The CDR3, as DNA: TGTGCCAGCAGTGATAAACACTCGGGTAGCAATCAGCCCCAGCATTTT. Translated: CASSDKHSGSNQPQHF.

This chain uses TRBV4-3 with TRBJ1-3, with 9 positions matching TRBD1. J was trimmed by 3 bases and V by 3 bases; bases with no gene match: 3. Germline assignment: CDR1 LGHNA and CDR2 YSLEER. The CDR3 totals 15 residues. The CDR3 DNA sequence: TGCGCCAGCAGCCAGGACAGGGGTGGTGGAAACACCATATATTTT. Encoded protein: CASSQDRGGGNTIYF.

This clone was observed a single time. The chain links TRBV4-3 to TRBJ2-5, with 8 positions matching TRBD2. The CDR3 is 16 amino acids. V was clipped by 3 bases and J by 1 base; unmatched bases: 7. Per the germline V gene, CDR1 is LGHNA and CDR2 is YSLEER. The CDR3 spells CASSQYYGLAQETQYF. CDR3 in DNA: TGCGCCAGCAGCCAGTACTATGGACTAGCCCAAGAGACCCAGTACTTC.

The genes are TRBV9 and TRBJ2-3; D call uncertain. The CDR3 totals 13 residues. The V end was cut by 4 bases, the J end by 0 bases, with 6 bases between. CDR1 and CDR2 (germline): SGDLS, YYNGEE. The CDR3 sequence: CASSSISTDTQYF. The DNA for the CDR3 is TGTGCCAGCAGCTCAATTAGCACAGATACGCAGTATTTT.

This clone appeared a few times. This chain connects TRBV5-4 to TRBJ2-2; 7 bases match TRBD1. Germline CDR1 reads SGHNT; CDR2 reads YYREEE (reference sequence). This CDR3 comprises 13 residues. J lost 6 bases, V lost 3 bases, and 2 bases had no gene match. The CDR3 coding sequence is TGTGCCAGCAGCTCTCAGGGGGCCGGGGAGCTGTTTTTT. This translates into CASSSQGAGELFF.

V is TRBV7-2 and J is TRBJ2-7, with D possibly TRBD2 on 5 matching bases. V was clipped by 8 bases and J by 3 bases, with 11 bases between them. Germline values: CDR1 SGHTA, CDR2 FQGNSA. The CDR3 covers 12 residues. This chain's CDR3 is CASGGVLYEQYF. The CDR3 nucleotides are TGTGCCAGCGGAGGCGTCCTCTACGAGCAGTACTTC.

This chain connects TRBV30 to TRBJ2-7; TRBD2 might be the D (6 bases). Between the trimmed V and J ends, which lost 3 bases and 0 bases, there was a span of 12 bases. The CDR3 loop spans 14 amino acids. The V gene's germline CDR1 is GTSNPN and CDR2 SVGIG (reference sequence). The CDR3 protein is CAWSRDSSSYEQYF. CDR3 DNA: TGTGCCTGGAGCCGGGACTCGAGCTCCTACGAGCAGTACTTC.

The V and J genes are TRBV7-9 and TRBJ2-7, with D possibly being TRBD1 or TRBD2 (6 bases each). Germline assignment: CDR1 SEHNR and CDR2 FQNEAQ (reference sequence). Trimming cost V 5 bases and J 6 bases, with 17 bases left between them. This CDR3 contains 14 residues. The CDR3 region has the DNA TGTGCCAGCAGCCTAGGGGGGCCCTATACCGAGCAGTACTTC. Its protein is CASSLGGPYTEQYF.

The chain recombines TRBV7-2 with TRBJ1-4; 10 bases are shared with TRBD1. The CDR3 loop spans 14 amino acids. V lost 3 bases, J lost 7 bases, and 2 bases stayed unmatched. The germline V gene has CDR1 SGHTA and CDR2 FQGNSA. The CDR3 bases are TGTGCCAGCAGCTTGGACAGGGGGAGTGAAAAACTGTTTTTT. Amino acid sequence: CASSLDRGSEKLFF.